A selection of T cell receptor beta chains follows, all from one sample in a study of Ad26.COV2.S vaccination and SARS-CoV-2 variants. Assay used: immunoSEQ multiplex PCR; TCRdb lists only in-frame clones, some missing. The sample has about 480,000 clones, around 90% seen once. The source material was peripheral blood, sampled in a trial of Ad26.COV2.S vaccine versus placebo. These receptors all stem from a person between 18 and 65 years old who received the Ad26.COV2.S COVID-19 vaccine or a placebo. Each CDR3 is given with its conserved first and last residue. The order of the fields is clone size, D gene, V gene, J gene, CDR3 protein, CDR3 DNA. A D gene is named only where the DNA matches it firmly. For some rows the clone size is stated as once, few or many, or as a class when expanded; others skip it.

abundance: -; d_gene: -; v_gene: TRBV5-4; j_gene: TRBJ2-3; CDR3aa: CASSLEVRGDTQYF; CDR3nt: TGTGCCAGCAGCTTGGAAGTTAGGGGGGATACGCAGTATTTT
abundance: -; d_gene: TRBD2; v_gene: TRBV2; j_gene: TRBJ2-1; CDR3aa: CASRGPGLAGVSNEQFF; CDR3nt: TGTGCCAGCAGAGGACCGGGACTAGCGGGAGTTTCCAATGAGCAGTTCTTC
abundance: -; d_gene: -; v_gene: TRBV27; j_gene: TRBJ2-5; CDR3aa: CASSPLAGAGETQYF; CDR3nt: TGTGCCAGCAGCCCACTCGCGGGGGCAGGGGAGACCCAGTACTTC
abundance: few; d_gene: -; v_gene: TRBV27; j_gene: TRBJ2-7; CDR3aa: CASRLKAGSSYEQYF; CDR3nt: TGTGCCAGCAGGTTGAAAGCGGGTAGCTCCTACGAGCAGTACTTC
abundance: -; d_gene: TRBD1; v_gene: TRBV5-4; j_gene: TRBJ1-1; CDR3aa: CASSRQGVNTEAFF; CDR3nt: TGTGCCAGCAGCAGACAGGGGGTGAACACTGAAGCTTTCTTT
abundance: -; d_gene: -; v_gene: TRBV10-3; j_gene: TRBJ1-1; CDR3aa: CAIKGEDRGKGAFF; CDR3nt: TGTGCCATCAAAGGGGAGGACCGGGGGAAGGGAGCTTTCTTT
abundance: -; d_gene: TRBD1; v_gene: TRBV28; j_gene: TRBJ2-3; CDR3aa: CASSSLRTGGDTQYF; CDR3nt: TGTGCCAGCAGTTCTCTCCGGACAGGGGGAGATACGCAGTATTTT
abundance: -; d_gene: TRBD2; v_gene: TRBV6-1; j_gene: TRBJ2-1; CDR3aa: CASSVRRTSGRGEQFF; CDR3nt: TGTGCCAGCAGTGTGAGACGGACTAGCGGGAGGGGCGAGCAGTTCTTC
abundance: -; d_gene: -; v_gene: TRBV15; j_gene: TRBJ2-3; CDR3aa: CATSERGGGTDTQYF; CDR3nt: TGTGCCACCAGTGAGCGCGGAGGCGGCACAGATACGCAGTATTTT
abundance: -; d_gene: TRBD1; v_gene: TRBV28; j_gene: TRBJ2-7; CDR3aa: CASSPSGTGNYEQYF; CDR3nt: TGTGCCAGCAGCCCTTCCGGGACAGGGAACTACGAGCAGTACTTC
abundance: -; d_gene: -; v_gene: TRBV6-1; j_gene: TRBJ1-2; CDR3aa: CASSEVRGINYGYTF; CDR3nt: TGTGCCAGCAGTGAAGTTCGAGGGATTAACTATGGCTACACCTTC
abundance: -; d_gene: -; v_gene: TRBV30; j_gene: TRBJ1-1; CDR3aa: CAWSPRGPKGGAFF; CDR3nt: TGTGCCTGGTCCCCAAGAGGCCCAAAAGGAGGAGCTTTCTTT
abundance: -; d_gene: -; v_gene: TRBV7-8; j_gene: TRBJ2-7; CDR3aa: CASSRDLYEQYF; CDR3nt: TGTGCCAGCAGCAGGGATCTCTACGAGCAGTACTTC
abundance: -; d_gene: -; v_gene: TRBV27; j_gene: TRBJ2-4; CDR3aa: CASSRIQGEGAKNIQYF; CDR3nt: TGTGCCAGCAGCCGAATACAGGGGGAGGGGGCCAAAAACATTCAGTACTTC
abundance: -; d_gene: -; v_gene: TRBV18; j_gene: TRBJ1-1; CDR3aa: CASSPDSEAFF; CDR3nt: TGTGCCAGCTCACCTGACAGTGAAGCTTTCTTT
abundance: -; d_gene: -; v_gene: TRBV24-1; j_gene: TRBJ1-2; CDR3aa: CATSDQDAETNGYTF; CDR3nt: TGTGCCACCAGTGATCAGGATGCTGAAACTAATGGCTACACCTTC
abundance: -; d_gene: -; v_gene: TRBV15; j_gene: TRBJ2-7; CDR3aa: CATSRDGGRDEQYF; CDR3nt: TGTGCCACCAGCAGAGATGGGGGCAGGGACGAGCAGTACTTC
abundance: -; d_gene: -; v_gene: TRBV6-5; j_gene: TRBJ2-1; CDR3aa: CASFRGGSYNEQFF; CDR3nt: TGTGCCAGCTTCCGAGGTGGCTCCTACAATGAGCAGTTCTTC
abundance: -; d_gene: TRBD2; v_gene: TRBV7-9; j_gene: TRBJ2-7; CDR3aa: CASSLALPWTSGIYEQYF; CDR3nt: TGTGCCAGCAGCTTAGCGCTACCTTGGACTAGCGGTATCTACGAGCAGTACTTC
abundance: -; d_gene: TRBD1; v_gene: TRBV12-3/TRBV12-4; j_gene: TRBJ1-1; CDR3aa: CASNHPGGKEAFF; CDR3nt: TGTGCCAGCAATCACCCAGGGGGCAAGGAAGCTTTCTTT
abundance: few; d_gene: TRBD1; v_gene: TRBV6-5; j_gene: TRBJ1-6; CDR3aa: CASSRDSQSPLHF; CDR3nt: TGTGCCAGCAGCCGGGACAGCCAGTCACCCCTCCACTTT
abundance: -; d_gene: -; v_gene: TRBV5-5; j_gene: TRBJ1-2; CDR3aa: CASSSPLRLGVDGYTF; CDR3nt: TGTGCCAGCAGCTCCCCTTTAAGGTTGGGGGTGGATGGCTACACCTTC
abundance: -; d_gene: -; v_gene: TRBV29-1; j_gene: TRBJ2-7; CDR3aa: CSVVGPRYEQYF; CDR3nt: TGCAGCGTTGTAGGCCCGCGCTACGAGCAGTACTTC
abundance: -; d_gene: -; v_gene: TRBV5-1; j_gene: TRBJ2-1; CDR3aa: CASSFGTEQFF; CDR3nt: TGCGCCAGCAGCTTCGGGACTGAGCAGTTCTTC
abundance: -; d_gene: TRBD1; v_gene: TRBV19; j_gene: TRBJ2-5; CDR3aa: CASSSGQSKGETQYF; CDR3nt: TGTGCCAGTAGCTCGGGACAGTCCAAGGGAGAGACCCAGTACTTC
abundance: -; d_gene: -; v_gene: TRBV5-8; j_gene: TRBJ2-7; CDR3aa: CASSRLGVYEQYF; CDR3nt: TGTGCCAGCAGCCGTTTGGGGGTCTACGAGCAGTACTTC
abundance: -; d_gene: -; v_gene: TRBV4-3; j_gene: TRBJ1-2; CDR3aa: CASSQEVIGAIGYTF; CDR3nt: TGCGCCAGCAGCCAAGAGGTCATTGGAGCTATTGGCTACACCTTC
abundance: -; d_gene: -; v_gene: TRBV5-1; j_gene: TRBJ1-1; CDR3aa: CASSLYGSLDWDF; CDR3nt: TGCGCCAGCAGCTTGTACGGGAGCCTGGACTGGGACTTT
abundance: -; d_gene: -; v_gene: TRBV7-9; j_gene: TRBJ2-5; CDR3aa: CASSHLAVQETQYF; CDR3nt: TGTGCCAGCAGCCACTTAGCGGTACAAGAGACCCAGTACTTC
abundance: once; d_gene: -; v_gene: TRBV18; j_gene: TRBJ1-5; CDR3aa: CASSPQSAGRGSNQPQHF; CDR3nt: TGTGCCAGCTCCCCACAATCCGCAGGTAGGGGTAGCAATCAGCCCCAGCATTTT
abundance: -; d_gene: -; v_gene: TRBV29-1; j_gene: TRBJ1-1; CDR3aa: CSVKGGTNTEAFF; CDR3nt: TGCAGCGTCAAGGGGGGGACGAACACTGAAGCTTTCTTT
abundance: -; d_gene: -; v_gene: TRBV5-1; j_gene: TRBJ2-1; CDR3aa: CARLGYNEQFF; CDR3nt: TGCGCCAGACTGGGGTACAATGAGCAGTTCTTC
abundance: -; d_gene: -; v_gene: TRBV19; j_gene: TRBJ2-2; CDR3aa: CASSIPGMNTGELFF; CDR3nt: TGTGCCAGTAGTATTCCTGGGATGAACACCGGGGAGCTGTTTTTT
abundance: -; d_gene: -; v_gene: TRBV4-2; j_gene: TRBJ1-2; CDR3aa: CASSQVGGSSTNGYTF; CDR3nt: TGTGCCAGCAGCCAAGTCGGAGGCAGCTCTACAAATGGCTACACCTTC
abundance: -; d_gene: TRBD2; v_gene: TRBV28; j_gene: TRBJ2-1; CDR3aa: CALGASGPQSSYNEQFF; CDR3nt: TGTGCCCTCGGGGCTAGCGGGCCGCAGAGCTCCTACAATGAGCAGTTCTTC
abundance: -; d_gene: TRBD1; v_gene: TRBV18; j_gene: TRBJ1-6; CDR3aa: CASSPRVTGVGSPLHF; CDR3nt: TGTGCCAGCTCACCCCGAGTGACAGGGGTGGGTTCACCCCTCCACTTT
abundance: -; d_gene: -; v_gene: TRBV29-1; j_gene: TRBJ2-1; CDR3aa: CSVASTYNEQFF; CDR3nt: TGCAGCGTTGCTTCAACGTACAATGAGCAGTTCTTC
abundance: -; d_gene: -; v_gene: TRBV30; j_gene: TRBJ1-4; CDR3aa: CAWRGGLANEKLFF; CDR3nt: TGTGCCTGGAGGGGGGGCTTGGCTAATGAAAAACTGTTTTTT
abundance: -; d_gene: TRBD2; v_gene: TRBV9; j_gene: TRBJ2-1; CDR3aa: CASSVAGGPRNEQFF; CDR3nt: TGTGCCAGCAGCGTAGCGGGAGGGCCCAGAAATGAGCAGTTCTTC
abundance: -; d_gene: -; v_gene: TRBV5-1; j_gene: TRBJ1-1; CDR3aa: CASSTRPGQNTEAFF; CDR3nt: TGCGCCAGCAGCACCCGCCCGGGACAGAACACTGAAGCTTTCTTT
abundance: -; d_gene: TRBD2; v_gene: TRBV19; j_gene: TRBJ2-1; CDR3aa: CASSANPGPGREQFF; CDR3nt: TGTGCCAGTAGTGCTAACCCGGGACCCGGGAGGGAGCAGTTCTTC
abundance: many; d_gene: -; v_gene: TRBV7-2; j_gene: TRBJ1-5; CDR3aa: CASSLRGGRSNQPQHF; CDR3nt: TGTGCCAGCAGCTTAAGGGGGGGAAGGAGCAATCAGCCCCAGCATTTT
abundance: few; d_gene: -; v_gene: TRBV7-2; j_gene: TRBJ2-5; CDR3aa: CASSLGRSETQYF; CDR3nt: TGTGCCAGCAGCTTAGGCAGGTCTGAGACCCAGTACTTC
abundance: -; d_gene: -; v_gene: TRBV7-2; j_gene: TRBJ1-2; CDR3aa: CASSPTRGYTF; CDR3nt: TGTGCCAGCAGCCCCACTCGGGGCTACACCTTC
abundance: -; d_gene: -; v_gene: TRBV19; j_gene: TRBJ1-2; CDR3aa: CASRRGGGSYGYTF; CDR3nt: TGTGCCAGTCGACGGGGGGGCGGAAGCTATGGCTACACCTTC
abundance: -; d_gene: -; v_gene: TRBV18; j_gene: TRBJ2-2; CDR3aa: CATGGGTGELFF; CDR3nt: TGTGCCACCGGAGGAGGCACCGGGGAGCTGTTTTTT
abundance: -; d_gene: -; v_gene: TRBV19; j_gene: TRBJ2-7; CDR3aa: CASNERYSYEQYF; CDR3nt: TGTGCCAGTAACGAGCGGTACTCCTACGAGCAGTACTTC
abundance: -; d_gene: -; v_gene: TRBV5-1; j_gene: TRBJ2-7; CDR3aa: CASSLEQSYEQYF; CDR3nt: TGCGCCAGCAGCTTGGAGCAGAGCTACGAGCAGTACTTC
abundance: -; d_gene: TRBD1; v_gene: TRBV18; j_gene: TRBJ1-6; CDR3aa: CASSPLGQNSPLHF; CDR3nt: TGTGCCAGCTCACCATTGGGACAGAATTCACCCCTCCACTTT
abundance: -; d_gene: TRBD1; v_gene: TRBV7-9; j_gene: TRBJ2-7; CDR3aa: CASSSRDRTSYEQYF; CDR3nt: TGTGCCAGCAGCTCCCGGGACAGGACTTCCTACGAGCAGTACTTC